The 19 T cell receptor beta chains in this list originate from one sample, sequenced in a study of T cells after yellow fever vaccination. TCRdb re-derived calls from the 5' RACE reads in MiXCR, one entry per CDR3 protein. This repertoire shows 200,000 to 300,000 distinct CDR3 sequences, about 7% found once; its top ten account for around 1%. The material was CD4+ T cells sorted from PBMCs, obtained on the day of the yellow fever booster vaccination. The receptors stem from a man aged 25-45 years who received the YFV17D yellow fever vaccine.

The table lists this clonotype with many counts. The chain employs TRBV20-1 and TRBJ2-7; TRBD1 matches at 12 bases. The germline V gene has CDR1 DFQATT and CDR2 SNEGSKA (reference sequence). The V gene end was trimmed by 6 bases and the J gene end by 4 bases; junction bases not matched to a gene: 4. The CDR3 is 13 residues long. The CDR3 loop is CSAGTGGLYEQYF. Written as DNA, the CDR3 is TGCAGTGCCGGGACAGGGGGCTTGTACGAGCAGTACTTC.

The J gene is TRBJ2-4, the V gene TRBV18; 7 bases map to TRBD1. In germline, CDR1 is KGHSH, CDR2 LQKENI. The CDR3 contains 15 residues. V was pared by 3 bases and J by 4 bases, with 6 bases of the junction left unmatched. The CDR3 DNA sequence: TGTGCCAGCTCACCTGACGGGACAGTTAAAAACATTCAGTACTTC. Protein: CASSPDGTVKNIQYF.

This clonotype was seen a handful of times. CDR3 sequence (DNA): TGTGCCAGCAGCCGGGACTACGGGACCCAGTACTTC. Amino acid sequence: CASSRDYGTQYF. V and J are TRBV11-2 and TRBJ2-5, with 7 bases matching TRBD2. Germline CDR1 and CDR2: SGHAT and FQNNGV. This CDR3 has 12 amino acids. Germline trimming cut 5 bases from V and 7 bases from J; bases unmatched to any gene: 4.

The V and J genes are TRBV29-1 and TRBJ2-7; either TRBD1 or TRBD2 may fit D (6 bases each). CDR1 SQVTM and CDR2 ANQGSEA come from the germline V gene. The ends were cut back, 6 bases at V and 5 bases at J, with 14 bases in the middle. The CDR3 runs to 12 residues. Here the CDR3 reads CSVNRGEDEQYF. The CDR3, as DNA: TGCAGCGTAAATAGGGGGGAGGACGAGCAGTACTTC.

The chain has TRBV6-1 and TRBJ2-5; 11 bases are a match to TRBD1. V lost 9 bases and J lost 3; bases outside the gene matches: 9. The CDR3 spans 15 residues. Per the germline V gene, CDR1 is MNHNS and CDR2 is SASEGT. DNA of the CDR3: TGTGCCAGTCAGCCCTGGGACAGGGGGAAAGAGACCCAGTACTTC. Residues: CASQPWDRGKETQYF.

This sequence joins TRBV2 and TRBJ2-7; D remains unclear. From germline, CDR1 is SNHLY and CDR2 FYNNEI. This CDR3 spans 14 amino acids. V gave up 4 bases and J gave up 1 base, with 11 bases separating them. CDR3 DNA sequence: TGTGCCAGCAGTGGAAACGGCCTTTCCTACGAGCAGTACTTC. Translating it yields CASSGNGLSYEQYF.

This clonotype was counted only a few times. This chain connects TRBV5-1 to TRBJ2-1, with D unresolved. V was clipped by 2 bases and J by 0 bases, with 9 bases between them. The CDR3 is 15 residues long. Germline V gene data show CDR1 as SGHRS and CDR2 as YFSETQ. CDR3 loop: CASSFVVSSYNEQFF. CDR3 sequence (DNA): TGCGCCAGCAGCTTCGTAGTTAGCTCCTACAATGAGCAGTTCTTC.

In the case of this clonotype: Given a much more abundant clone one base away, this may be a read error. The rearrangement joins TRBV15 to TRBJ2-3; maybe TRBD2 (6 bases). The length of the CDR3 is 16 residues. Germline CDR1 and CDR2: LNHNV and YYDKDF (reference sequence). V was cut by 1 base and J by 3 bases, with 14 bases left in between. The CDR3 coding sequence is TGTGCCACCAGCAGAGGACTAGTGGGAGCAACAGATACGCAGTATTTT. Residues: CATSRGLVGATDTQYF.

This clonotype was picked up many times. The genes are TRBV10-3 and TRBJ2-3; 7 positions match TRBD2. This CDR3 spans 15 amino acids. V lost 3 bases to trimming and J lost 3 bases; unmatched junction nucleotides: 6. CDR1 and CDR2 (germline): ENHRY, SYGVKD. In DNA, the CDR3 is TGTGCCATCAGTGATGGGGGGGGTGTAACAGATACGCAGTATTTT. Translating gives CAISDGGGVTDTQYF.

This chain connects TRBV15 to TRBJ2-3; D not certain. The CDR3 consists of 12 residues. From germline, CDR1 is LNHNV and CDR2 YYDKDF (reference sequence). V lost 2 bases and J lost 3, with 3 bases in between. The CDR3: CATSRRTDTQYF. Here the CDR3 DNA reads TGTGCCACCAGCAGAAGGACAGATACGCAGTATTTT.

This clonotype came up a few times. The chain recombines TRBV19 with TRBJ1-3; no clear D gene. Per germline, CDR1 LNHDA and CDR2 SQIVND (reference sequence). The V and J ends lost 3 bases and 3 bases respectively, with 12 bases between them. The CDR3 covers 15 residues. CDR3 residues: CASSIAGGNGNTIYF. CDR3 bases: TGTGCCAGTAGTATTGCCGGTGGGAATGGAAACACCATATATTTT.

This clonotype was detected only a few times. The chain recombines TRBV6-1 with TRBJ2-7; D possibly corresponds to TRBD2 (6 bases). The V gene's germline CDR1 is MNHNS and CDR2 SASEGT. This CDR3 region has 14 residues. V lost 5 bases and J 0 bases, leaving 11 bases between the germline ends. This CDR3 is CASSRDFSSYEQYF. Written as DNA, the CDR3 is TGTGCCAGCAGTAGGGACTTTTCCTCCTACGAGCAGTACTTC.

The rearrangement joins TRBV14 to TRBJ2-1; 11 bases are shared with TRBD2. The CDR3 length is 16 residues. Germline-derived CDR1 and CDR2 are SGHDN and FVKESK. The V segment lost 5 bases and the J segment 5 bases; nucleotides outside the gene matches: 8. For the CDR3, the DNA is TGTGCCAGCAGCAGGCCGGGACTAGCGGTAAACAATGAGCAGTTCTTC. This translates into CASSRPGLAVNNEQFF.

This clonotype showed up just a few times. The chain couples TRBV10-2 to TRBJ1-6; no clear D. CDR1 and CDR2 (germline): WSHSY, SAAADI. Trimming took off 8 bases at V and 7 bases at J, with 15 bases between the two ends. CDR3 length equals 14 residues. CDR3 sequence: CASGRMELNSPLHF. The CDR3 DNA is TGCGCCAGCGGAAGGATGGAGTTGAATTCACCCCTCCACTTT.

CDR3 sequence (DNA): TGTGCCAGCTCACCAGACAGGGTTGGCGAGCAGTACTTC. Translation gives CASSPDRVGEQYF. The chain is built from TRBV18 and TRBJ2-7; 7 bases are shared with TRBD1. Germline assignment: CDR1 KGHSH and CDR2 LQKENI. CDR3 length: 13 residues. V dropped 2 bases and J dropped 6; count of bases not matched to a gene: 4. The variable domain in full, completed from reference TRBV18 and TRBJ2-7, reads NAGVMQNPRHLVRRRGQEARLRCSPMKGHSHVYWYRQLPEEGLKFMVYLQKENIIDESGMPKERFSAEFPKEGPSILRIQQVVRGDSAAYFCASSPDRVGEQYFGPGTRLTVT.

This clonotype was recorded a few times. The chain couples TRBV7-3 to TRBJ2-1, with 10 bases identical to TRBD1. CDR1 is SGHTA and CDR2 is FQGTGA in the germline V gene. After removal of 5 bases from V and 10 bases from J, the junction contained 11 bases not matched to a gene. CDR3 size: 15 residues. CDR3 sequence (DNA): TGTGCCAGCAGCCCTCCGGGACAGGGGTTAGGGGAGCAGTTCTTC. It codes for CASSPPGQGLGEQFF.

The V call is TRBV20-1, the J call TRBJ1-2; D is perhaps TRBD1 (6 bases). Germline V gives CDR1 DFQATT, CDR2 SNEGSKA (reference sequence). V was cut by 0 bases and J by 0 bases, with 11 bases left in between. The CDR3 has 15 amino acids. The CDR3 coding sequence is TGCAGTGCTAGAGATTCGGGGGCGACTAACTATGGCTACACCTTC. Translation: CSARDSGATNYGYTF.

The chain recombines TRBV20-1 with TRBJ2-4; D perhaps matches TRBD1 (6 bases). Germline V gene lookup returns CDR1 DFQATT and CDR2 SNEGSKA (reference sequence). Trimming pared 6 bases from V and 1 base from J, leaving 19 bases between. The CDR3 runs 16 residues. CDR3 nucleotides: TGCAGTGCCAAAGACAGGAGAAGTGGGGCCAAAAACATTCAGTACTTC. It is translated as CSAKDRRSGAKNIQYF.

The sample holds many counts of this clonotype. The rearrangement joins TRBV13 to TRBJ2-7; D might be TRBD1 (6 bases). The CDR3 consists of 12 residues. Trimming removed 4 bases at V and 9 bases at J, with 13 bases between. Germline assignment: CDR1 PRHDT and CDR2 FYEKMQ (reference sequence). The chain's CDR3 is CASSSQGKGQYF. CDR3 DNA: TGTGCCAGCAGCTCACAGGGAAAGGGGCAGTACTTC.